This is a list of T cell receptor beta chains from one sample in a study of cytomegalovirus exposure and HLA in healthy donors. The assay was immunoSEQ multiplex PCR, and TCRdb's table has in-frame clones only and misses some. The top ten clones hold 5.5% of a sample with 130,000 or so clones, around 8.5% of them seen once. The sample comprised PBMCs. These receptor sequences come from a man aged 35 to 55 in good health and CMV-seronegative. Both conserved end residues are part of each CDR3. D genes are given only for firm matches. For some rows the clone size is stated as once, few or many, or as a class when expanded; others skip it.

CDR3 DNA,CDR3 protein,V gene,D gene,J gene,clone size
TGTGCCAGTGAAACGGGGTGGGGCACAGATACGCAGTATTTT,CASETGWGTDTQYF,TRBV19,.,TRBJ2-3,.
TGTGCCAGCAGTTACTCCTCTGGGGCCAACGTCCTGCCTTTC,CASSYSSGANVLPF,TRBV6-5,.,TRBJ2-6,.
TGCGCCAGCAGCTTGTACCTACAGGGGAACACTGAAGCTTTCTTT,CASSLYLQGNTEAFF,TRBV5-1,.,TRBJ1-1,.
TGTGCCAGCAGTCGACAGTTTGAGCAGTTCTTC,CASSRQFEQFF,TRBV11-3,.,TRBJ2-1,few
TGTGCCAGCACCCCGGACTCATCCCGCAACGAGCAGTACTTC,CASTPDSSRNEQYF,TRBV7-2,.,TRBJ2-7,few
TGCGCCAGCAAGGGACAGGGCGATTTTTACGAGCAGTACTTC,CASKGQGDFYEQYF,TRBV5-1,TRBD1,TRBJ2-7,few
TGTGCCAGCGGTCCTCCCGGGGGGAATCAGCCCCAGCATTTT,CASGPPGGNQPQHF,TRBV2,.,TRBJ1-5,few
TGTGCCAGCAGTTACGGGGAGACTGAAGCTTTCTTT,CASSYGETEAFF,TRBV6-5,.,TRBJ1-1,few
TGTGCCACCAGCAGAGACCCTGCGGGAAACACCATATATTTT,CATSRDPAGNTIYF,TRBV15,.,TRBJ1-3,few
TGTGCCACCCATTTGTCCGGGGAGCTGTTTTTT,CATHLSGELFF,TRBV19,.,TRBJ2-2,few
TGTGCCACCCAGTGGGGGGGGCGCAACACTGAAGCTTTCTTT,CATQWGGRNTEAFF,TRBV19,.,TRBJ1-1,.
TGTGCCAGCAGTTTTAGGGGGCCCGGCGCCGGGGAGCTGTTTTTT,CASSFRGPGAGELFF,TRBV28,TRBD1,TRBJ2-2,.
TGTGCCAGTAGTATTCCAGGGGTCGGTGAAAAACTGTTTTTT,CASSIPGVGEKLFF,TRBV19,.,TRBJ1-4,.
TGTGCCAGCAGCGTGGACATATCCAATCAGCCCCAGCATTTT,CASSVDISNQPQHF,TRBV5-5,.,TRBJ1-5,.
TGCGCCAGCAGCCAAGGACAGGCCTACGAGCAGTACTTC,CASSQGQAYEQYF,TRBV4-1,.,TRBJ2-7,.
TGTGCCAGCACGACAGGGCCTCAAGTGACTAACTATGGCTACACCTTC,CASTTGPQVTNYGYTF,TRBV7-3,TRBD1,TRBJ1-2,.
TGCGCCAGCAGACCTAAATGGAACTATGGCTACACCTTC,CASRPKWNYGYTF,TRBV5-1,.,TRBJ1-2,.
TGTGCCAGCAGTCGCTCGACAGAAAACATTCAGTACTTC,CASSRSTENIQYF,TRBV6-5,.,TRBJ2-4,.
TGTGCCAGCAGCGTATTTGGACTTTCCACAGATACGCAGTATTTT,CASSVFGLSTDTQYF,TRBV9,.,TRBJ2-3,few
TGCGCCAGCAGCCAAGAAACAGATCAGCCCCAGCATTTT,CASSQETDQPQHF,TRBV4-3,.,TRBJ1-5,few
TGTGCCAGCAGACCCGGGACTAGCGGGGATAGTGGGCAGTTCTTC,CASRPGTSGDSGQFF,TRBV2,TRBD2,TRBJ2-1,.
TGTGCCAGCAGTTGGACGGGACAGAATAATGAAAAACTGTTTTTT,CASSWTGQNNEKLFF,TRBV27,TRBD1,TRBJ1-4,few
TGTGCCAGCACGCCAGCGGCAGGGGTAGAAAAACTGTTTTTT,CASTPAAGVEKLFF,TRBV2,.,TRBJ1-4,few
TGTGCCAGCAGCAACCCCACAGGGGCAGCCTACAATGAGCAGTTCTTC,CASSNPTGAAYNEQFF,TRBV9,TRBD1,TRBJ2-1,few
TGTGCCAGTAGTATCCGTTACACCGGGGAGCTGTTTTTT,CASSIRYTGELFF,TRBV19,.,TRBJ2-2,.
TGTGCCAGCAGTGAACCTAGCGGGGGAGAGACCCAGTACTTC,CASSEPSGGETQYF,TRBV6-1,TRBD2,TRBJ2-5,.
TGTGCTCACACCCCGGGTACTGGAAACACCATATATTTT,CAHTPGTGNTIYF,TRBV6-1,.,TRBJ1-3,.
TGTGCCAGCAGCTTAGTGTCGGGTAGGAAGTACTTC,CASSLVSGRKYF,TRBV7-6,.,TRBJ2-7,few
TGTGCCAGCAGCGCCGACAGGTTTTACGAGCAGTACTTC,CASSADRFYEQYF,TRBV7-9,.,TRBJ2-7,.
TGTGCCAGTAGTACGCCGGGCCGCGGACTCACTGAAGCTTTCTTT,CASSTPGRGLTEAFF,TRBV19,.,TRBJ1-1,few
TGTGCCAGCAGCTTAGAGGGACAGGGGGCTAGTGGAAACACCATATATTTT,CASSLEGQGASGNTIYF,TRBV7-9,TRBD1,TRBJ1-3,few
TGCGCCAGCAGTTTCGGACAGGGTGGCACTGAAGCTTTCTTT,CASSFGQGGTEAFF,TRBV4-3,TRBD1,TRBJ1-1,.
TGTGCCAGCAGTTACTCGGGGGGCTATGGCTACACCTTC,CASSYSGGYGYTF,TRBV6-5,.,TRBJ1-2,few
TGTGCCAGCACGAGAAGACAGGGAGATGAAAAACTGTTTTTT,CASTRRQGDEKLFF,TRBV2,TRBD1,TRBJ1-4,few
TGTGCCAGCAGCGAATTACAGTACGAGCAGTACTTC,CASSELQYEQYF,TRBV2,.,TRBJ2-7,.
TGTGCCAGCAGCTTCCCGACAGGGAACAATGAGCAGTTCTTC,CASSFPTGNNEQFF,TRBV7-9,TRBD1,TRBJ2-1,.
TGTGCCAGCAGTTTATTAACAGGGGGCCGTGAAAAACTGTTTTTT,CASSLLTGGREKLFF,TRBV27,TRBD1,TRBJ1-4,.
TGTGCCAGCAGAGGGGACACCAACTATGGCTACACCTTC,CASRGDTNYGYTF,TRBV6-5,.,TRBJ1-2,.
TGTGCAAGTCGCTTATTCAGGCTAGGGGTCACAGATACGCAGTATTTT,CASRLFRLGVTDTQYF,TRBV12-2,.,TRBJ2-3,.
TGTGCCAGCAGCTTAGGACAGGGAAGCAATCAGCCCCAGCATTTT,CASSLGQGSNQPQHF,TRBV5-4,TRBD1,TRBJ1-5,few
TGTGCCAGCAGCGCCGAGGGGGACACTGAAGCTTTCTTT,CASSAEGDTEAFF,TRBV9,.,TRBJ1-1,few